This paragraph reports one T cell receptor (beta chain). Germline values: CDR1 SGHAT, CDR2 FQNNGV. V was pared by 5 bases and J by 3 bases, with 11 bases between. This CDR3 is built from 14 residues. Sequencing was performed with immunoSEQ multiplex PCR; in TCRdb, only in-frame clones are kept and a portion is missing. The sample carries 300,000 or so clones, 87% recorded once. The data stem from a study of blood T cell repertoires in COVID-19. Study-wide background: Sites across the United States, Italy and Spain contributed samples from acute and convalescent COVID-19.

Source material: PBMCs or T cells enriched from blood (not recorded which). The receptor was isolated from a woman aged 25 to 39 who had recovered from COVID-19. The V gene is TRBV11-2, the J gene TRBJ2-1; D is undetermined. DNA of the CDR3: TGTGCCAGCAGCAACCAGATCGTCTACAATGAGCAGTTCTTC. Its translation: CASSNQIVYNEQFF.